A single sample is the source of the 11 T cell receptor beta chains below, sequenced in a study of OX40 agonist ivuxolimab in advanced cancers. TCRdb's table, derived via immunoSEQ multiplex PCR, lists solely in-frame clones and lacks some. The sample records about 35,000 clones, roughly 90% being singletons. The specimen was CD4+ or CD8+ T cells sorted from blood, collected in a trial of the OX40 agonist ivuxolimab. These TCRs come from an adult with an advanced solid tumor such as melanoma, head and neck, liver or kidney cancer.

This chain connects TRBV6-5 to TRBJ2-1, with 10 bases matching TRBD2. The CDR3 loop spans 16 amino acids. J lost 6 bases, V lost 2 bases, and 7 bases had no gene match. Germline CDR1 reads MNHEY; CDR2 reads SVGAGI. The CDR3 region is CASSYLAGVSSNEQFF. Here the CDR3 DNA reads TGTGCCAGCAGTTACCTAGCGGGAGTTTCTTCCAATGAGCAGTTCTTC.

The rearrangement joins TRBV27 to TRBJ1-5; 7 positions agree with TRBD1. Losses at the gene ends were 4 bases for V and 2 bases for J; bases not matched to a gene: 2. The CDR3 extends over 14 amino acids. CDR1 and CDR2 (germline): MNHEY, SMNVEV (reference sequence). The CDR3 sequence: CASSYDRGNQPQHF. CDR3 bases: TGTGCCAGCAGTTATGACAGGGGCAATCAGCCCCAGCATTTT.

V usage is TRBV27 and J usage is TRBJ2-7; D gene uncertain. V was shortened by 6 bases and J by 2 bases, with 11 bases between the two germline ends. This CDR3 spans 13 amino acids. Germline V gene sequence: CDR1 MNHEY, CDR2 SMNVEV (reference sequence). The chain's CDR3 is CASSIGRTYEQYF. In DNA form, the CDR3 reads TGTGCCAGCAGCATAGGGCGGACCTACGAGCAGTACTTC.

The chain carries TRBV7-9 and TRBJ1-4, with D maybe TRBD1 (6 bases). Trimming cost V 4 bases and J 11 bases, with 17 bases left between them. CDR1 and CDR2 from the germline V gene are SEHNR and FQNEAQ (reference sequence). This CDR3 has 14 amino acids. CDR3 bases: TGTGCCAGCAGCTCCCCGAAGGAGCAGGGGAAACTGTTTTTT. As protein: CASSSPKEQGKLFF. Full variable domain (outside the CDR3, taken from reference TRBV7-9 and TRBJ1-4): DTGVSQNPRHKITKRGQNVTFRCDPISEHNRLYWYRQTLGQGPEFLTYFQNEAQLEKSRLLSDRFSAERPKGSFSTLEIQRTEQGDSAMYLCASSSPKEQGKLFFGSGTQLSVL.

The rearrangement links TRBV6-1 to TRBJ1-3; D is unclear. Trimming took 1 base from V and 4 from J, leaving 11 bases between them. Germline V gene sequence: CDR1 MNHNS, CDR2 SASEGT. The CDR3 covers 15 residues. CDR3 amino acids: CASSEVRGAGNTIYF. For the CDR3, the DNA is TGTGCCAGCAGTGAAGTTCGGGGTGCAGGAAACACCATATATTTT.

This sequence joins TRBV2 and TRBJ1-1; D not resolved. The CDR3 length is 16 residues. Between the trimmed V and J ends, which lost 0 bases and 1 base, there was a span of 12 bases. Germline CDR1 is SNHLY and CDR2 is FYNNEI. CDR3: CASSEARTAGNTEAFF. In nucleotides, the CDR3 is TGTGCCAGCAGTGAAGCACGTACTGCGGGGAACACTGAAGCTTTCTTT.

J is TRBJ1-2 and V is TRBV28; D gene unclear. This CDR3 has 15 amino acids. The V end lost 1 base, the J end lost 0 bases, and 9 bases lay between the germline ends. Germline V lookup: CDR1 MDHEN, CDR2 SYDVKM. This CDR3 is CASSLFEEANYGYTF. As DNA, the CDR3 is TGTGCCAGCAGTTTATTTGAAGAAGCTAACTATGGCTACACCTTC.

The chain uses TRBV16 and TRBJ2-7, with 7 bases matching TRBD1. Germline assignment: CDR1 KGHSY and CDR2 FQNENV. V lost 4 bases and J lost 3; bases outside the gene matches: 9. There are 15 residues in the CDR3. CDR3 nucleotides: TGTGCCAGCAGCCCACCCCTGGCAGGGGGCTACGAGCAGTACTTC. This gives the protein CASSPPLAGGYEQYF.

The genes are TRBV5-6 and TRBJ2-7; TRBD1 aligns across 7 bases. Per germline, CDR1 SGHDT and CDR2 YYEEEE. The CDR3 has 15 residues. V lost 2 bases, J lost 6 bases, and 11 bases stayed unmatched. CDR3 sequence reads: CASSLSRQGVSEQYF. CDR3 in DNA: TGTGCCAGCAGCTTAAGCCGACAGGGTGTAAGCGAGCAGTACTTC.

The chain carries TRBV19 and TRBJ2-1; 8 nucleotides match TRBD2. The CDR3 sequence is 15 residues long. The trim removed 4 bases at V and 4 bases at J, leaving 6 bases unmatched. The germline gives CDR1 LNHDA, CDR2 SQIVND (reference sequence). The CDR3 loop reads CASSTTSASYNEQFF. Here the CDR3 DNA reads TGTGCCAGTAGTACGACTAGCGCATCTTACAATGAGCAGTTCTTC.

The V and J genes are TRBV6-6 and TRBJ1-5, with D unclear. There are 14 residues in the CDR3. Germline CDR1 MNHNY, CDR2 SVGAGI (reference sequence). Trimming cost V 8 bases and J 5 bases, with 16 bases left between them. The CDR3 DNA reads TGTGCCAGCTTTTCCGGTAAGGTGGATCAGCCCCAGCATTTT. It codes for CASFSGKVDQPQHF.